This TCR beta chain was identified during a study of blood T cell repertoires in COVID-19. Per the original data handling: Amplification of reference gene primers was used by the study to estimate nucleated cell counts. Libraries were prepared by immunoSEQ multiplex PCR; TCRdb keeps only in-frame clonotypes and omits some of them. From that table come the V and J calls and clone size; the DNA was used to work out D and trimming. The repertoire has 350,000 to 450,000 clones, nearly 90% of them found once; the top ten carry approximately 1.5%. The table lists this clone with a few counts. Those enrolled, adults aged 18 to 89 years, came from some 25 US areas. Participant-given clinical history determined each cohort assignment. Germline CDR1 is KGHDR and CDR2 is SFDVKD. CDR3 length: 19 amino acids. The trim removed 1 base at V and 1 base at J, leaving 6 bases unmatched.

V is TRBV24-1 and J is TRBJ2-3, with TRBD2 identical over 14 bases. This receptor was obtained from a woman between 18 and 29 years old who had been exposed to COVID-19. The source material was PBMCs or T cells enriched from blood (not recorded which). The CDR3 DNA reads as TGTGCCACCAGTGATTTTCAGAGACTAGCGGGAGGGGGCACAGATACGCAGTATTTT. Translated, it gives CATSDFQRLAGGGTDTQYF.